These T cell receptor beta chains were read from a single sample in a study of regulatory T cells in long-lasting Graves disease. Using its own MiXCR run on the multiplex PCR reads, TCRdb lists one record per CDR3 protein. The data show a few hundred thousand distinct CDR3 sequences, about 25% seen once. The input for sequencing was peripheral blood mononuclear cells (PBMCs), taken when the disease was refractory, from a patient treated with antithyroid drugs. These receptors originate from a female donor with Graves disease. The CDR3 runs from the conserved cysteine through the conserved F or W. Fields, in order: J gene, D gene, clone size, V gene, CDR3 DNA, CDR3 protein. D genes are given only for firm matches. Part of the rows lack a size; the others show once, few, many or a class for expanded clones.

TRBJ2-7 | - | few | TRBV6-2/TRBV6-3 | TGTGCCAGCAGCTACAGGGATGGGTCGTCGGACGAGCAGTACTTC | CASSYRDGSSDEQYF
TRBJ2-7 | TRBD1 | - | TRBV20-1 | TGCAGTGCACCGGGACAGGGGGCCTACGAGCAGTACTTC | CSAPGQGAYEQYF
TRBJ2-2 | TRBD2 | many | TRBV2 | TGTGCCAGCAGTTCCGCAGCGGGAGGTATCGGGGAGCTGTTTTTT | CASSSAAGGIGELFF
TRBJ1-1 | - | many | TRBV2 | TGTGCCAGCATTAAAGGGAACACTGAAGCTTTCTTT | CASIKGNTEAFF
TRBJ1-1 | - | - | TRBV6-1 | TGTGCCAGCAGGTGGGAGGTGGGTACTGAAGCTTTCTTT | CASRWEVGTEAFF
TRBJ2-2 | - | - | TRBV9 | TGTGCCAGCAGCGTAGCCAGCCCCGGGGAGCTGTTTTTT | CASSVASPGELFF
TRBJ2-7 | TRBD2 | - | TRBV5-5 | TGTGCCAGCAGAAGTGCGACTAGCGGGAGCTACGAGCAGTACTTC | CASRSATSGSYEQYF
TRBJ1-2 | - | once | TRBV5-8 | TGTACCAGCAGCCCGGCAGGGAATTCTGGCTACACCTTC | CTSSPAGNSGYTF
TRBJ1-1 | TRBD1 | few | TRBV7-9 | TGTGCCAGCAGCCCAGACAGGGGGCAAGACACTGAAGCTTTCTTT | CASSPDRGQDTEAFF
TRBJ2-5 | TRBD1 | few | TRBV4-1 | TGCGCCAGCAGCCCCCGGACAGGGGTCCAAGAGACCCAGTACTTC | CASSPRTGVQETQYF
TRBJ2-7 | TRBD2 | many | TRBV12-3/TRBV12-4 | TGTGCCAGCAGTTTGGATCTGGGAGGGAGGGCCCTCTACGAGCAGTACTTC | CASSLDLGGRALYEQYF
TRBJ1-1 | TRBD1 | few | TRBV6-5 | TGTGCCAGCAGTTACGGAGTGTCAGGGGGCGCCAGGGCTTTCTTT | CASSYGVSGGARAFF
TRBJ1-2 | - | - | TRBV30 | TGTGCCTGGAGTGAAAGGGTAGATGGCTACACCTTC | CAWSERVDGYTF
TRBJ1-1 | - | many | TRBV11-3 | TGTGCCAGCAGCTTAAACTCGGGCACTGAAGCTTTCTTT | CASSLNSGTEAFF
TRBJ1-1 | - | - | TRBV10-3 | TGTGCCATCAGTGATCAGGTTATGGAGAAGACTGAAGCTTTCTTT | CAISDQVMEKTEAFF
TRBJ2-3 | - | - | TRBV6-1 | TGTGCCAGCAGTGAAATCAGAACAGATACGCAGTATTTT | CASSEIRTDTQYF
TRBJ2-5 | TRBD1 | many | TRBV28 | TGTGCCAGCACCTCATCAGGGGGTGGAGGTCTACAAGAGACCCAGTACTTC | CASTSSGGGGLQETQYF
TRBJ1-2 | TRBD1 | many | TRBV24-1 | TGTGCCACCAGTGATTTTGGACAGGGGGGTTACGGCTACACCTTC | CATSDFGQGGYGYTF
TRBJ1-4 | - | few | TRBV29-1 | TGCAGCGTACACCTTAATGAAAAACTGTTTTTT | CSVHLNEKLFF
TRBJ2-5 | - | many | TRBV7-2 | TGTGCCAGCAGCCCTCAGCGACAAGAGACCCAGTACTTC | CASSPQRQETQYF
TRBJ2-7 | TRBD1 | many | TRBV20-1 | TGCAGTGCTAGCGAAAGACAGGGGACCTACGAGCAGTACTTC | CSASERQGTYEQYF
TRBJ2-3 | - | many | TRBV20-1 | TGCAGTGCGCAGCTGCTGGACATGGATACGCAGTATTTT | CSAQLLDMDTQYF
TRBJ1-4 | TRBD1 | many | TRBV10-3 | TGTGCCACCAGAGGTAATTCCGGGACAGGGGATGAAAAACTGTTTTTT | CATRGNSGTGDEKLFF
TRBJ1-6 | TRBD1 | - | TRBV4-3 | TGCGCCAGCAGCCAATCATCCGGGACAGGCAATTCACCCCTCCACTTT | CASSQSSGTGNSPLHF
TRBJ2-7 | - | many | TRBV2 | TGTGCCAGCAGTGATTTTGCGTCCTACGAGCAGTACTTC | CASSDFASYEQYF
TRBJ1-1 | - | few | TRBV15 | TGTGCCACCAGCAGGGTAAATCAATGGGGGCCCCAGGGCACTGAAGCTTTCTTT | CATSRVNQWGPQGTEAFF
TRBJ1-4 | TRBD1 | - | TRBV25-1 | TGTGCCAGCAGTATCTTCGGGACAGGGGGGGAAAAACTGTTTTTT | CASSIFGTGGEKLFF
TRBJ2-5 | - | few | TRBV20-1 | TGCAGTGCTAGGAGAGCCCCGGGGGAGACCCAGTACTTC | CSARRAPGETQYF
TRBJ2-5 | - | - | TRBV30 | TGTGCCTGGAGTTCAAGGACCTATAACCAAGAGACCCAGTACTTC | CAWSSRTYNQETQYF
TRBJ2-7 | - | few | TRBV11-1 | TGTGCCAGCACGCTTACCGGGGACGGCTCCTACGAGCAGTACTTC | CASTLTGDGSYEQYF
TRBJ1-2 | TRBD1 | many | TRBV24-1 | TGTGCCACCAGTGACGACAGGGTCAGCGGCTACACCTTC | CATSDDRVSGYTF
TRBJ1-5 | - | few | TRBV19 | TGTGCCAGTAGTATGACAGATAGCAATCAGCCCCAGCATTTT | CASSMTDSNQPQHF
TRBJ2-2 | - | few | TRBV28 | TGTGCCAGCCAATTCGTTCGTTGGACGAACACCGGGGAGCTGTTTTTT | CASQFVRWTNTGELFF
TRBJ2-3 | TRBD2 | - | TRBV20-1 | TGCAGTGCTCCTCGGGCTAGCGGGAGTTCGGGCACAGATACGCAGTATTTT | CSAPRASGSSGTDTQYF
TRBJ2-2 | - | - | TRBV24-1 | TGTGCCACCAGCCGTAACACCGGGGAGCTGTTTTTT | CATSRNTGELFF
TRBJ2-1 | - | once | TRBV30 | TGTGCCTGGAGAGAGATCGGGGGGCACAATGAGCAGTTCTTC | CAWREIGGHNEQFF
TRBJ2-7 | TRBD2 | - | TRBV30 | TGTGCCTGGAGTGCCATGGGACTAGCGGCTTACGAGCAGTACTTC | CAWSAMGLAAYEQYF
TRBJ2-7 | TRBD1 | many | TRBV2 | TGTGCCAGCAGTCCTGACAGGGGGACGTACGAGCAGTACTTC | CASSPDRGTYEQYF
TRBJ1-5 | - | - | TRBV19 | TGTGCCAGTAGTATAGACCCGAGGCAGCACCTTATTAATCAGCCCCAGCATTTT | CASSIDPRQHLINQPQHF
TRBJ1-2 | - | - | TRBV5-1 | TGCGCCAGCGCAATAGAGTCAGGGTGGGATGGCCACACCTTC | CASAIESGWDGHTF
TRBJ2-7 | TRBD2 | - | TRBV5-1 | TGCGCCAGCAGCCCCCATAGGACTAGCGAACACTCCTACGAGCAGTACTTC | CASSPHRTSEHSYEQYF
TRBJ1-1 | - | - | TRBV19 | TGTGCCAGTAGGACAGTGTCGAACACTGAAGCTTTCTTT | CASRTVSNTEAFF
TRBJ2-5 | TRBD1 | many | TRBV20-1 | TGCAGTGCTAGGAAGACAGGGTTGGGGGAGACCCAGTACTTC | CSARKTGLGETQYF
TRBJ2-1 | TRBD2 | - | TRBV2 | TGTGCCAGCAGTGTGTCTAGCGGGAGGCTCAATGAGCAGTTCTTC | CASSVSSGRLNEQFF
TRBJ1-6 | - | - | TRBV10-3 | TGTGCCATCAGTGGCAACAGGGAGAATTCACCCCTCCACTTT | CAISGNRENSPLHF
TRBJ2-7 | TRBD2 | few | TRBV5-5 | TGTGCCAGCAGCTTACCCGGGCTAGCGGCCTACGAGCAGTACTTC | CASSLPGLAAYEQYF
TRBJ1-2 | TRBD1 | - | TRBV19 | TGTGCCAGTAGCACGACAGGGGGCGCAAACTATGGCTACACCTTC | CASSTTGGANYGYTF